A selection of T cell receptor beta chains follows, all from one sample in a study of identical twins. TCRdb reprocessed the 5' RACE reads with MiXCR, giving one entry per CDR3 protein. The sample has about 1.7 million distinct CDR3 sequences; roughly a third are singletons. Sequences were obtained from cord blood. All receptors come from a newborn girl in good health. Each CDR3 is given with its conserved first and last residue. D genes are given only for firm matches. Size values are once, few and many counts, or a class for expanded clones, and some rows have none.

J gene,D gene,clone size,V gene,CDR3 protein,CDR3 DNA
TRBJ1-2,TRBD1,-,TRBV24-1,CTTSESGQGRRANYGYTF,TGTACCACCAGTGAATCGGGACAGGGAAGACGGGCTAACTATGGCTACACCTTC
TRBJ2-7,-,-,TRBV18,CASSLTQAYEQYF,TGTGCCAGCTCACTCACACAGGCTTACGAGCAGTACTTC
TRBJ2-5,-,-,TRBV4-2,CASSQDFGQETQYF,TGTGCCAGCAGCCAAGATTTTGGTCAAGAGACCCAGTACTTC
TRBJ1-6,TRBD1,-,TRBV20-1,CSVRQGINSPLHF,TGCAGTGTTAGACAGGGGATCAATTCACCCCTCCACTTT
TRBJ2-3,-,-,TRBV4-1,CASSQVEVTDTQCF,TGCGCCAGCAGCCAAGTGGAGGTCACAGATACGCAGTGTTTT
TRBJ1-1,TRBD1,-,TRBV7-9,CASSLGRLDRGTEAFF,TGTGCCAGCAGCTTAGGGAGATTGGACAGGGGAACTGAAGCTTTCTTT
TRBJ1-1,TRBD1,once,TRBV20-1,CSARVTGVNTEAFF,TGCAGTGCTAGAGTCACAGGGGTAAACACTGAAGCTTTCTTT
TRBJ2-5,-,-,TRBV20-1,CSAIEVGETQYF,TGCAGTGCTATCGAGGTTGGGGAGACCCAGTACTTC
TRBJ2-3,TRBD2,few,TRBV10-3,CAISRGTGSTDTQYF,TGTGCCATCTCGCGGGGGACGGGGAGCACAGATACGCAGTATTTT
TRBJ1-2,-,few,TRBV28,CASSPGPKDNYGYTF,TGTGCCAGCAGCCCCGGACCGAAAGATAACTATGGCTACACCTTC
TRBJ2-7,TRBD1,-,TRBV12-3/TRBV12-4,CASSLFGTGVHEQYF,TGTGCCAGCAGTTTATTTGGGACAGGGGTCCACGAGCAGTACTTC
TRBJ2-7,-,-,TRBV20-1,CSARTVYNEQYF,TGCAGTGCCCGCACCGTCTACAATGAGCAGTACTTC
TRBJ2-6,-,-,TRBV7-8,CASSFRSGGANVLTF,TGTGCCAGCAGCTTCCGTTCGGGTGGGGCCAACGTCCTGACTTTC
TRBJ1-2,-,-,TRBV6-5,CASATATNYGHTF,TGTGCCAGCGCGACAGCCACTAACTATGGCCACACCTTC
TRBJ2-3,-,few,TRBV20-1,CSARLTRYDPDTQYF,TGCAGTGCTAGACTGACTAGATACGACCCAGATACGCAGTATTTT
TRBJ2-3,-,-,TRBV20-1,CSASTGRSTDTQYF,TGCAGTGCTAGTACAGGGAGGAGCACAGATACGCAGTATTTT
TRBJ2-7,TRBD2,-,TRBV19,CASSPRLAWALYEQYF,TGTGCCAGTAGTCCACGACTAGCGTGGGCCCTCTACGAGCAGTACTTC
TRBJ2-7,TRBD1,-,TRBV27,CASRADRGPYEQYF,TGTGCCAGCAGAGCGGACAGGGGACCTTACGAGCAGTACTTC
TRBJ2-3,-,-,TRBV12-3/TRBV12-4,CASSFVASADVQYF,TGTGCCAGCAGTTTCGTTGCGAGCGCAGATGTGCAGTATTTT
TRBJ2-3,-,few,TRBV28,CASSSLWVASTDTQYF,TGTGCCAGCAGTTCCTTGTGGGTGGCGAGCACAGATACGCAGTATTTT
TRBJ1-2,-,-,TRBV29-1,CSAEGGRNYGYTF,TGCAGCGCCGAGGGGGGGCGGAACTATGGCTACACCTTC
TRBJ2-5,TRBD2,-,TRBV2,CASSGGLASHNEQYF,TGTGCCAGCAGTGGAGGACTAGCGAGCCACAATGAGCAGTACTTC
TRBJ2-4,-,-,TRBV28,CASSLADRAKNIQYF,TGTGCCAGCAGTTTAGCAGACAGGGCCAAAAACATTCAGTACTTC
TRBJ2-1,TRBD2,few,TRBV6-6,CASSRTSGGTYNEQFF,TGTGCCAGCAGCCGGACTAGCGGGGGGACTTACAATGAGCAGTTCTTC
TRBJ2-5,TRBD2,-,TRBV3-1,CASSQGLAGTYNEQYF,TGTGCCAGCAGCCAGGGACTAGCGGGAACCTACAATGAGCAGTACTTC
TRBJ2-5,TRBD2,many,TRBV12-3/TRBV12-4,CASRRLAGQETQYF,TGTGCCAGCAGGAGACTAGCGGGTCAAGAGACCCAGTACTTC
TRBJ1-2,TRBD1,few,TRBV27,CASKFRRGLSYGYTF,TGTGCCAGCAAGTTCCGCAGGGGGCTCTCCTATGGCTACACCTTC
TRBJ1-1,-,few,TRBV28,CASIPNPRVNTEAFF,TGTGCCAGTATTCCAAACCCCAGGGTGAACACTGAAGCTTTCTTT
TRBJ2-1,-,-,TRBV20-1,CSASRAPDNEQFF,TGCAGTGCTAGCCGGGCCCCGGACAATGAGCAGTTCTTC
TRBJ2-3,-,many,TRBV3-1,CASSQGLGSTDTQYF,TGTGCCAGCAGCCAAGGACTGGGCTCCACAGATACGCAGTATTTT
TRBJ1-5,TRBD1,-,TRBV7-2,CASSLALWGQGYSNQPQHF,TGTGCCAGCAGCTTAGCCCTTTGGGGACAGGGGTATAGCAATCAGCCCCAGCATTTT
TRBJ2-5,-,few,TRBV4-1,CASSQGFAGLEETQYF,TGCGCCAGCAGCCAAGGATTCGCAGGCCTTGAGGAGACCCAGTACTTC
TRBJ2-7,-,-,TRBV3-1,CASSLDFSSSYNEQYF,TGTGCCAGCAGTCTGGACTTCTCTAGCTCCTACAATGAGCAGTACTTC
TRBJ2-7,TRBD2,few,TRBV27,CASRRTSGRRVYEQYF,TGTGCCAGCAGACGCACAAGCGGGAGAAGGGTCTACGAGCAGTACTTC
TRBJ2-3,-,few,TRBV9,CASSVATSPGGTDTQYF,TGTGCCAGCAGCGTAGCAACTAGCCCAGGGGGCACAGATACGCAGTATTTT
TRBJ1-1,-,-,TRBV6-2/TRBV6-3,CASSYADRRNTEAFF,TGTGCCAGCAGTTACGCAGACAGGCGGAACACTGAAGCTTTCTTT
TRBJ1-4,-,-,TRBV10-3,CVISDSTGLNEKLFF,TGTGTCATCAGTGATTCAACAGGCCTTAATGAAAAACTGTTTTTT
TRBJ2-5,TRBD2,-,TRBV29-1,CSVSGTSGERETQYF,TGCAGCGTTAGCGGGACTAGCGGAGAACGAGAGACCCAGTACTTC
TRBJ2-7,-,-,TRBV20-1,CSASPRITYEQYF,TGCAGTGCTAGCCCAAGGATCACCTACGAGCAGTACTTC
TRBJ2-5,-,-,TRBV20-1,CREGETQYF,TGCAGAGAGGGGGAGACCCAGTACTTC
TRBJ1-2,-,few,TRBV27,CASSLRGELRYGYTF,TGTGCCAGCAGTCTGAGGGGGGAGCTACGTTATGGCTACACCTTC
TRBJ1-5,-,-,TRBV4-1,CASSQVIGGNQPQHF,TGCGCCAGCAGCCAAGTTATTGGGGGCAATCAGCCCCAGCATTTT
TRBJ2-5,TRBD2,-,TRBV12-3/TRBV12-4,CASSLRLAKETQYF,TGTGCCAGCAGTTTGCGACTAGCGAAAGAGACCCAGTACTTC
TRBJ2-7,-,-,TRBV10-3,CAISNKQGRRARYEQYF,TGTGCCATCAGTAATAAACAAGGGAGGAGAGCTAGGTACGAGCAGTACTTC
TRBJ1-4,-,-,TRBV12-3/TRBV12-4,CASRHNEKLFF,TGTGCCAGCAGGCATAATGAAAAACTGTTTTTT
TRBJ2-7,-,-,TRBV9,CASSVAGTVIYEQYF,TGTGCCAGCAGCGTAGCCGGGACGGTAATATACGAGCAGTACTTC
TRBJ1-5,-,-,TRBV12-3/TRBV12-4,CASSPRGASNRPQHF,TGTGCCAGCAGCCCTCGGGGGGCTAGCAATCGGCCCCAGCATTTT
TRBJ2-7,-,few,TRBV15,CATSREVESYEQYF,TGTGCCACCAGCAGAGAAGTGGAGTCCTACGAGCAGTACTTC
TRBJ1-6,-,-,TRBV7-2,CASTWNYNSPLHF,TGTGCCAGCACCTGGAACTATAATTCACCCCTCCACTTT
TRBJ2-3,-,-,TRBV28,CASSPGSPVVDTQYF,TGTGCCAGCAGTCCGGGGTCTCCGGTCGTGGATACGCAGTATTTT
TRBJ2-3,-,-,TRBV5-1,CASSLADRIGHTDTQYF,TGCGCCAGCAGCTTGGCCGACAGGATCGGGCACACAGATACGCAGTATTTT
TRBJ2-1,-,many,TRBV3-1,CASSTHYNEQFF,TGTGCCAGCTCAACCCACTACAATGAGCAGTTCTTC
TRBJ1-4,-,-,TRBV10-3,CAIRGDGGRNEKLFF,TGTGCCATCAGGGGTGATGGGGGAAGGAATGAAAAACTGTTTTTT
TRBJ1-5,TRBD1,few,TRBV6-1,CASTGQTNQPQHF,TGTGCCAGCACGGGACAGACAAATCAGCCCCAGCATTTT
TRBJ2-5,TRBD2,-,TRBV4-1,CASSQVAGVHQETQYF,TGCGCCAGCAGCCAAGTTGCGGGAGTTCATCAAGAGACCCAGTACTTC